Listed below are T cell receptor beta chains from one sample, sequenced in a study of patients and donors after allogeneic stem cell transplantation. In TCRdb, the RT-PCR reads were re-called with MiXCR into one record per CDR3 protein. Found here are roughly 880,000 distinct CDR3 sequences, more than 15% of them singletons; the top ten hold 5% to 6.5%. Sequenced sample: blood, either unsorted or a sorted T cell fraction (not recorded which). These TCRs come from a human donor who was either an allogeneic HSCT recipient or a stem cell or donor lymphocyte infusion donor (not recorded which). It is not recorded whose cells these are; they may come from a transplant donor. CDR3s include the opening cysteine and the closing phenylalanine or tryptophan. D genes are given only for firm matches. Not every row has a clone size; where given, it reads once, few, many or a size class.

V gene	CDR3 length	clone size	D gene	J gene	CDR3 protein	CDR3 DNA
TRBV20-1	14	NA	NA	TRBJ1-5	CSAGDTGHNQPQHF	TGCAGTGCTGGGGATACAGGGCACAATCAGCCCCAGCATTTT
TRBV29-1	13	NA	NA	TRBJ1-1	CSVETLGDTEAFF	TGCAGCGTTGAGACTCTGGGGGACACTGAAGCTTTCTTT
TRBV20-1	14	NA	NA	TRBJ1-6	CSAGPGVGYSPLHF	TGCAGTGCCGGGCCGGGAGTAGGTTACTCACCCCTCCACTTT
TRBV29-1	15	NA	NA	TRBJ2-7	CSVEALGQGSYEQYF	TGCAGCGTTGAAGCGCTCGGCCAGGGCTCCTACGAGCAGTACTTC
TRBV13	14	NA	NA	TRBJ2-1	CASSLEGSGNEQFF	TGTGCCAGCAGCTTAGAAGGGTCGGGCAATGAGCAGTTCTTC
TRBV6-1	17	NA	TRBD2	TRBJ2-7	CASRHSLGLAGHYEQYF	TGTGCCAGCAGACACTCACTCGGGCTAGCGGGGCACTACGAGCAGTACTTC
TRBV27	11	NA	NA	TRBJ1-1	CASDSGAEAFF	TGTGCCAGCGACTCCGGCGCTGAAGCTTTCTTT
TRBV7-9	15	NA	TRBD1	TRBJ1-2	CASSQPGQGFHGYTF	TGTGCCAGCAGCCAACCGGGACAGGGTTTTCATGGCTACACCTTC
TRBV12-3/TRBV12-4	13	NA	NA	TRBJ1-2	CASSGVDNYGYTF	TGTGCCAGCAGTGGGGTAGATAACTATGGCTACACCTTC
TRBV12-3/TRBV12-4	12	NA	NA	TRBJ2-3	CASCVAPDTQYF	TGTGCCAGCTGCGTCGCGCCAGATACGCAGTATTTT
TRBV6-2/TRBV6-3	14	NA	NA	TRBJ2-6	CASSSADGANVLTF	TGTGCCAGTTCCAGTGCGGATGGGGCCAACGTCCTGACTTTC
TRBV3-1	13	NA	NA	TRBJ2-4	CASSERTVSIQYF	TGTGCCAGCAGCGAAAGGACAGTTAGTATTCAGTACTTC
TRBV6-2/TRBV6-3	16	few	TRBD2	TRBJ2-1	CASSSGGLGTSNEQFF	TGTGCCAGCAGTTCTGGGGGACTAGGGACCTCCAATGAGCAGTTCTTC
TRBV5-6	16	few	TRBD1	TRBJ2-7	CASSLAGLDRGDEQYF	TGTGCCAGCAGCTTGGCAGGTCTGGACAGGGGGGACGAGCAGTACTTC
TRBV7-2	14	few	TRBD2	TRBJ2-1	CASGYSGPYNEQFF	TGTGCCAGCGGATATAGCGGGCCCTACAATGAGCAGTTCTTC
TRBV12-3/TRBV12-4	14	few	NA	TRBJ2-2	CASTKQGNTGELFF	TGTGCCAGCACGAAACAGGGGAACACCGGGGAGCTGTTTTTT
TRBV5-6	15	few	NA	TRBJ2-2	CASSSQGLNTGELFF	TGTGCCAGCAGCTCACAGGGCCTCAACACCGGGGAGCTGTTTTTT
TRBV6-2/TRBV6-3	14	NA	NA	TRBJ2-3	CASSYWQDTDTQYF	TGTGCCAGCAGTTACTGGCAAGACACAGATACGCAGTATTTT
TRBV3-1	16	NA	NA	TRBJ2-2	CASSHNGGRHTGELFF	TGTGCCAGCAGCCATAATGGGGGTAGGCACACCGGGGAGCTGTTTTTT
TRBV24-1	15	NA	NA	TRBJ2-3	CATRDGSGRGDTQYF	TGTGCCACCAGGGATGGGAGCGGTCGTGGAGATACGCAGTATTTT
TRBV28	12	many	NA	TRBJ2-7	CATGAGPLEQYF	TGTGCCACCGGGGCGGGGCCCTTGGAGCAGTACTTC
TRBV10-3	15	few	TRBD1	TRBJ1-1	CAIRRDRGGNTEAFF	TGTGCCATCAGAAGGGACAGGGGGGGGAACACTGAAGCTTTCTTT
TRBV7-9	16	few	TRBD1	TRBJ2-5	CASSLRTGGRQETQYF	TGTGCCAGCAGCCTTCGGACAGGGGGTCGACAAGAGACCCAGTACTTC
TRBV4-2	14	NA	NA	TRBJ2-7	CASSQDLSDYEQYF	TGTGCCAGCAGCCAAGATTTGAGCGACTACGAGCAGTACTTC
TRBV4-1	17	NA	TRBD1	TRBJ2-2	CASSLISGTAYTGELFF	TGCGCCAGCAGCCTTATTTCCGGGACAGCCTACACCGGGGAGCTGTTTTTT
TRBV11-2	16	few	TRBD1	TRBJ1-3	CASSLDPPGGRNTIYF	TGTGCCAGCAGCTTAGATCCCCCAGGGGGCAGAAACACCATATATTTT
TRBV12-3/TRBV12-4	17	NA	TRBD2	TRBJ2-2	CASYLGGSGRYTGELFF	TGTGCCAGTTACCTAGGCGGGAGCGGGAGGTACACCGGGGAGCTGTTTTTT
TRBV7-9	15	NA	TRBD2	TRBJ2-1	CASSSLAGTKNEQFF	TGTGCCAGCAGCTCGTTAGCGGGAACGAAAAATGAGCAGTTCTTC
TRBV12-3/TRBV12-4	16	few	NA	TRBJ2-3	CASSRGHPVMTDTQYF	TGTGCCAGCAGCCGGGGACACCCGGTTATGACAGATACGCAGTATTTT
TRBV20-1	14	few	NA	TRBJ1-1	CSALNGRMNTEAFF	TGCAGTGCTCTCAACGGCCGTATGAACACTGAAGCTTTCTTT
TRBV5-1	13	many	NA	TRBJ2-1	CASSSSQGNEQFF	TGCGCCAGCAGCTCATCCCAGGGAAATGAGCAGTTCTTC
TRBV4-2	20	NA	TRBD2	TRBJ2-1	CASSQDYGAGALSSYNEQFF	TGTGCCAGCAGCCAAGATTATGGAGCGGGGGCCCTAAGCTCCTACAATGAGCAGTTCTTC
TRBV20-1	13	few	NA	TRBJ1-1	CSASRPDSPEAFF	TGCAGTGCTAGCCGTCCGGATTCTCCTGAAGCTTTCTTT
TRBV5-1	12	NA	NA	TRBJ1-1	CASSPRQGQAFF	TGCGCCAGCAGCCCCCGTCAGGGGCAAGCTTTCTTT
TRBV7-8	14	NA	TRBD2	TRBJ2-7	CASSSPGLAAEQYF	TGTGCCAGCAGCTCCCCGGGACTAGCTGCCGAGCAGTACTTC
TRBV10-3	14	few	NA	TRBJ1-1	CAAQADSLNTEAFF	TGTGCCGCACAAGCGGACAGCCTGAACACTGAAGCTTTCTTT
TRBV20-1	16	NA	NA	TRBJ2-1	CSARTPYSGAHNEQFF	TGCAGTGCTAGAACTCCCTACTCGGGTGCACACAATGAGCAGTTCTTC
TRBV29-1	13	NA	NA	TRBJ1-2	CSVSGGQTYGYTF	TGCAGCGTTTCCGGTGGCCAGACTTATGGCTACACCTTC
TRBV19	14	NA	NA	TRBJ2-1	CASSIAGANNEQFF	TGTGCCAGTAGTATAGCGGGGGCCAACAATGAGCAGTTCTTC
TRBV19	14	few	NA	TRBJ2-1	CASSTPGRSNEQFF	TGTGCCAGTAGTACCCCCGGCCGGTCGAATGAGCAGTTCTTC
TRBV28	14	few	NA	TRBJ2-2	CASWALSNTGELFF	TGTGCCAGCTGGGCCCTGTCGAACACCGGGGAGCTGTTTTTT
TRBV25-1	13	few	NA	TRBJ2-1	CASTLTGADEQFF	TGTGCCAGCACTTTGACCGGGGCGGATGAGCAGTTCTTC
TRBV6-1	13	NA	NA	TRBJ1-2	CATREQNDYGYTF	TGTGCCACCCGGGAACAGAACGACTATGGCTACACCTTC
TRBV20-1	15	few	NA	TRBJ2-7	CSARKPGTPRDEQYF	TGCAGTGCTAGGAAACCCGGGACCCCGAGGGACGAGCAGTACTTC
TRBV12-3/TRBV12-4	15	many	NA	TRBJ1-1	CASSALGSLNTEAFF	TGTGCCAGCAGTGCCCTAGGGAGCCTGAACACTGAAGCTTTCTTT
TRBV12-3/TRBV12-4	12	many	TRBD1	TRBJ1-2	CASTPDRVMCTF	TGTGCCAGCACCCCGGACAGGGTCATGTGCACCTTC